The clone carrying this T cell receptor beta chain has a count of ten or more. This entry comes from a study of blood T cells in healthy people across ages. Alongside a J-beta primer mix, a sample-barcoded 5' primer served in a second PCR lasting about 7 to 11 cycles. Every single cDNA molecule received a tag from a template-switch adaptor with 12 random nucleotides. A single record per CDR3 protein comes from TCRdb applying MiXCR to the 5' RACE reads. Of under 2,000,000 distinct CDR3 sequences detected, around 50% appear once; the ten largest clones hold less than 2.5%. This TCR derives from a woman in her forties in good health. Sequencing was performed on blood.

CDR3 nucleotides: TGTGCCAGCAGCCCCAGACTAGCCGGTGACAATGAGCAGTTCTTC. It codes for CASSPRLAGDNEQFF. The V call is TRBV7-2, the J call TRBJ2-1, with TRBD2 matching over 7 bases. The CDR3 spans 15 residues. Germline V CDR1 and CDR2: SGHTA, FQGNSA. Germline trimming cut 5 bases from V and 5 bases from J; bases unmatched to any gene: 9.